This T cell receptor beta chain was retrieved from a study of blood T cell repertoires in COVID-19. Produced via immunoSEQ multiplex PCR; TCRdb's table is partial and in-frame only. The table has under 300,000 clones, 70% to 90% seen once. CDR1 MNHEY and CDR2 SVGAGI come from the germline V gene. The CDR3 is made up of 13 amino acids. With 3 bases removed from V and 2 bases from J, the gap between germline ends came to 7 bases. The rearrangement uses TRBV6-5 and TRBJ2-5, with unresolved D. The receptor comes from a middle-aged woman who had recovered from COVID-19. The specimen was peripheral blood. DNA of the CDR3: TGTGCCAGCAGTTATTGGCAGCAAGAGACCCAGTACTTC. This translates into CASSYWQQETQYF.